This TCR beta chain appears in the sequencing data of a study of CD8 T cells in ankylosing spondylitis. Study-level points and caveats: From matched ankylosing spondylitis synovial fluid, disease-linked clones were reportedly recovered at significantly enriched levels.

The germline CDR1 and CDR2 sequences are SGHRS and YFSETQ. V dropped 4 bases and J dropped 9 bases, with 17 bases sitting between them. The CDR3 is made up of 14 amino acids. One entry per CDR3 protein results from TCRdb running MiXCR on the 5' RACE reads. The table lists approximately 92,000 distinct CDR3 sequences, 8.5% to 9% of them singletons. This clonotype was seen at least ten times. Its matching antigen is unknown. The TCR sequence derives from a male donor with ankylosing spondylitis or in good health (not recorded which). Sequences were obtained from blood, either unsorted or a sorted T cell fraction (not recorded which). This rearrangement joins TRBV5-1 to TRBJ2-1, with a tentative D call TRBD1 (6 bases). The CDR3 protein is CASSPQVNRAEQFF. The CDR3 DNA is TGCGCCAGCAGCCCCCAGGTGAACAGGGCTGAGCAGTTCTTC. Looking up the rest from reference TRBV5-1 and TRBJ2-1 gives the full variable domain: KAGVTQTPRYLIKTRGQQVTLSCSPISGHRSVSWYQQTPGQGLQFLFEYFSETQRNKGNFPGRFSGRQFSNSRSEMNVSTLELGDSALYLCASSPQVNRAEQFFGPGTRLTVL.